These T cell receptor beta chains were read from a single sample in a study of T cells after yellow fever vaccination. MiXCR, applied by TCRdb to the 5' RACE reads, yields one record per CDR3 protein. The top ten clones hold roughly a sixth of a sample with 310,000 or so distinct CDR3 sequences, 6.8% of them seen once. The sample here was PBMCs, taken roughly seven weeks after the first yellow fever vaccination. The receptor set was obtained from a man aged 18 to 35 who received the YFV17D yellow fever vaccine. Each CDR3 is given with its conserved first and last residue. A D gene is named only where the DNA matches it firmly. Clone size is given for some rows only: seen once, a few or many times, or a class if the clone is expanded.

d_gene: TRBD1
j_gene: TRBJ1-2
abundance: NA
v_gene: TRBV10-3
CDR3aa: CAISRRDSTNYGYTF
CDR3nt: TGTGCCATCAGTCGCCGGGACAGCACTAACTATGGCTACACCTTC

d_gene: TRBD1
j_gene: TRBJ2-1
abundance: NA
v_gene: TRBV6-2/TRBV6-3
CDR3aa: CASNIGQGANEQFF
CDR3nt: TGTGCCAGCAACATAGGACAGGGGGCGAATGAGCAGTTCTTC

d_gene: NA
j_gene: TRBJ2-3
abundance: NA
v_gene: TRBV7-2
CDR3aa: CASSLARWPTDTQYF
CDR3nt: TGTGCCAGCAGCTTAGCCCGGTGGCCGACAGATACGCAGTATTTT

d_gene: NA
j_gene: TRBJ2-3
abundance: NA
v_gene: TRBV20-1
CDR3aa: CSARKGISTDTQYF
CDR3nt: TGCAGTGCTAGGAAAGGGATCAGCACAGATACGCAGTATTTT

d_gene: NA
j_gene: TRBJ1-4
abundance: NA
v_gene: TRBV12-3/TRBV12-4
CDR3aa: CASRRFGEKLFF
CDR3nt: TGTGCCAGCAGAAGATTTGGGGAAAAACTGTTTTTT

d_gene: NA
j_gene: TRBJ2-1
abundance: NA
v_gene: TRBV21-1
CDR3aa: CASSTRQTGLNSYNEQFF
CDR3nt: TGTGCCAGCAGCACCCGCCAGACAGGGCTGAACTCCTACAATGAGCAGTTCTTC

d_gene: NA
j_gene: TRBJ1-1
abundance: few
v_gene: TRBV5-1
CDR3aa: CASSAGVVTEAFF
CDR3nt: TGCGCCAGCAGCGCAGGGGTGGTCACTGAAGCTTTCTTT

d_gene: NA
j_gene: TRBJ1-2
abundance: few
v_gene: TRBV5-4
CDR3aa: CASSQELTGTVGYTF
CDR3nt: TGTGCCAGCAGCCAGGAATTGACAGGAACAGTTGGCTACACCTTC

d_gene: TRBD1
j_gene: TRBJ1-4
abundance: many
v_gene: TRBV14
CDR3aa: CASSFDRGRREKLFF
CDR3nt: TGTGCCAGCAGTTTTGACAGGGGGCGACGAGAAAAACTGTTTTTT

d_gene: TRBD2
j_gene: TRBJ2-7
abundance: few
v_gene: TRBV20-1
CDR3aa: CSARRGGNLYEQYF
CDR3nt: TGCAGTGCTAGACGGGGGGGTAATCTCTACGAGCAGTACTTC

d_gene: NA
j_gene: TRBJ1-5
abundance: NA
v_gene: TRBV20-1
CDR3aa: CSASDGMSNQPQHF
CDR3nt: TGCAGTGCTAGCGATGGGATGAGCAATCAGCCCCAGCATTTT

d_gene: TRBD2
j_gene: TRBJ2-2
abundance: many
v_gene: TRBV20-1
CDR3aa: CSARDQRGGAGELFF
CDR3nt: TGCAGTGCTAGAGATCAACGGGGGGGCGCCGGGGAGCTGTTTTTT

d_gene: TRBD1
j_gene: TRBJ1-1
abundance: few
v_gene: TRBV7-2
CDR3aa: CASSLGRTGPEAFF
CDR3nt: TGTGCCAGCAGCCTCGGTAGGACAGGGCCTGAAGCTTTCTTT

d_gene: NA
j_gene: TRBJ2-2
abundance: few
v_gene: TRBV6-5
CDR3aa: CASSYGQHTGELFF
CDR3nt: TGTGCCAGCAGTTACGGACAGCACACCGGGGAGCTGTTTTTT

d_gene: NA
j_gene: TRBJ1-5
abundance: many
v_gene: TRBV12-3/TRBV12-4
CDR3aa: CASSFDLVGNQPQHF
CDR3nt: TGTGCCAGCAGTTTCGACTTGGTAGGCAATCAGCCCCAGCATTTT

d_gene: NA
j_gene: TRBJ1-5
abundance: few
v_gene: TRBV29-1
CDR3aa: CSVGNNQPQHF
CDR3nt: TGCAGCGTTGGGAACAATCAGCCCCAGCATTTT

d_gene: NA
j_gene: TRBJ1-4
abundance: many
v_gene: TRBV7-8
CDR3aa: CASSLAGGNEKLFF
CDR3nt: TGTGCCAGCAGCTTAGCGGGGGGCAATGAAAAACTGTTTTTT

d_gene: NA
j_gene: TRBJ2-5
abundance: NA
v_gene: TRBV9
CDR3aa: CASSVGLTQETQYF
CDR3nt: TGTGCCAGCAGCGTAGGCCTCACCCAAGAGACCCAGTACTTC

d_gene: TRBD1
j_gene: TRBJ1-4
abundance: NA
v_gene: TRBV20-1
CDR3aa: CSGATGTGEKLFF
CDR3nt: TGCAGTGGGGCAACCGGGACAGGGGAAAAACTGTTTTTT

d_gene: NA
j_gene: TRBJ2-3
abundance: few
v_gene: TRBV19
CDR3aa: CASSTDPRGTDTQYF
CDR3nt: TGTGCCAGTAGTACGGACCCTCGCGGCACAGATACGCAGTATTTT

d_gene: TRBD2
j_gene: TRBJ2-1
abundance: many
v_gene: TRBV5-1
CDR3aa: CASSLGLAGAGEQFF
CDR3nt: TGCGCCAGCAGCCTGGGACTAGCGGGGGCCGGGGAGCAGTTCTTC

d_gene: NA
j_gene: TRBJ1-3
abundance: NA
v_gene: TRBV29-1
CDR3aa: CSVRAISGNTIYF
CDR3nt: TGCAGCGTCAGGGCGATCTCTGGAAACACCATATATTTT

d_gene: NA
j_gene: TRBJ2-2
abundance: few
v_gene: TRBV7-2
CDR3aa: CASSPRAGVTNTGELFF
CDR3nt: TGTGCCAGCAGCCCTCGGGCCGGGGTCACGAACACCGGGGAGCTGTTTTTT

d_gene: TRBD1
j_gene: TRBJ1-5
abundance: few
v_gene: TRBV28
CDR3aa: CASSSGQGWHQPQHF
CDR3nt: TGTGCCAGCAGTTCGGGACAGGGTTGGCATCAGCCCCAGCATTTT

d_gene: NA
j_gene: TRBJ1-1
abundance: few
v_gene: TRBV5-1
CDR3aa: CASSLVVMGRDTEAFF
CDR3nt: TGCGCCAGCAGCTTGGTGGTAATGGGGCGGGACACTGAAGCTTTCTTT